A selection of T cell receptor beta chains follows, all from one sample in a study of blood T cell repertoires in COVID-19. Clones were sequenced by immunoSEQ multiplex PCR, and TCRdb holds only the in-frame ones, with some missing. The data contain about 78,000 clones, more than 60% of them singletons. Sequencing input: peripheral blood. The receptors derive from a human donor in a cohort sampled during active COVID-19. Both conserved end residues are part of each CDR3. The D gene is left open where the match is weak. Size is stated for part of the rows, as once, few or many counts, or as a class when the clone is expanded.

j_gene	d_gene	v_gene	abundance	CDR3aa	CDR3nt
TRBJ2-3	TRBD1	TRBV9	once	CASSVGQGDYTQYF	TGTGCCAGCAGCGTCGGACAGGGGGACTATACGCAGTATTTT
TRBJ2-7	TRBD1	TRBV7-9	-	CASSLASGGFHEQYF	TGTGCCAGCAGCTTAGCGTCAGGGGGTTTCCACGAGCAGTACTTC
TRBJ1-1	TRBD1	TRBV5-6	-	CASSLGGQGDTEAFF	TGTGCCAGCAGCTTGGGGGGACAGGGGGACACTGAAGCTTTCTTT
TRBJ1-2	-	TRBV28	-	CASSLLLQGAGYTF	TGTGCCAGCAGTTTATTACTACAGGGTGCGGGCTACACCTTC
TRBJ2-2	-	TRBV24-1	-	CATSAAGTNTGELFF	TGTGCCACCAGTGCTGCAGGGACGAACACCGGGGAGCTGTTTTTT
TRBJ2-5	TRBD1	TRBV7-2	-	CASSSDRGRGETQYF	TGTGCCAGCAGCTCGGACAGGGGGCGCGGGGAGACCCAGTACTTC
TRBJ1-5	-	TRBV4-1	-	CASSQEGPGDNQPQHF	TGCGCCAGCAGCCAAGAAGGGCCAGGGGACAATCAGCCCCAGCATTTT
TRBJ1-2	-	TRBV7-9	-	CASSLAPGQYGYTF	TGTGCCAGCAGCTTAGCTCCTGGACAGTATGGCTACACCTTC
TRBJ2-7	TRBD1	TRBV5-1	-	CASSEQGIGYEQYF	TGCGCCAGCAGCGAACAGGGGATCGGCTACGAGCAGTACTTC
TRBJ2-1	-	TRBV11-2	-	CASSFQISYNEQFF	TGTGCCAGCAGCTTTCAGATCTCCTACAATGAGCAGTTCTTC
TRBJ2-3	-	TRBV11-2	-	CASSAGGDTQYF	TGTGCCAGCAGCGCAGGTGGGGATACGCAGTATTTT
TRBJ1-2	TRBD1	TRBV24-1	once	CATSEGTAGGGYGYTF	TGTGCCACCAGTGAAGGGACAGCTGGAGGCGGCTATGGCTACACCTTC
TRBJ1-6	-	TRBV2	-	CASGQTLSLQGSPLHF	TGTGCCAGCGGACAGACGTTATCCCTTCAGGGGTCACCCCTCCACTTT
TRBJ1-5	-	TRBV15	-	CATVPGRSDQPQHF	TGTGCCACCGTCCCCGGGAGGTCCGATCAGCCCCAGCATTTT
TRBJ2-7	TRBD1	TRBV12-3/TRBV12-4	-	CASRGTGWEQYF	TGTGCCAGCAGGGGGACAGGGTGGGAGCAGTACTTC
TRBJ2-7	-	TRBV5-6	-	CASSSYNFVVEQYF	TGTGCCAGCAGCTCGTATAACTTTGTGGTGGAGCAGTACTTC
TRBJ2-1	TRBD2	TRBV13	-	CASSPPPAGADYNEQFF	TGTGCCAGCAGCCCTCCCCCCGCGGGAGCCGACTACAATGAGCAGTTCTTC
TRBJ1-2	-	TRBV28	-	CASSYRQVGNGYTF	TGTGCCAGCAGTTATAGACAGGTCGGAAATGGCTACACCTTC
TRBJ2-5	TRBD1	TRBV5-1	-	CASTRGGQDQETQYF	TGCGCCAGCACAAGAGGGGGCCAAGACCAAGAGACCCAGTACTTC
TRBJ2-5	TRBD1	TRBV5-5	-	CASSLRLTGSGGETQYF	TGTGCCAGCAGCTTACGTTTGACAGGGTCGGGTGGGGAGACCCAGTACTTC
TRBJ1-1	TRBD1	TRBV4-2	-	CASSRGQGFTEAFF	TGTGCCAGCAGCCGAGGACAGGGGTTCACTGAAGCTTTCTTT
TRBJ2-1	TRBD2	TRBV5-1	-	CASSFGTSGGAGEQFF	TGCGCCAGCAGCTTCGGAACTAGCGGGGGGGCCGGTGAGCAGTTCTTC
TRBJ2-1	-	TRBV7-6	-	CASSPRGDEQFF	TGTGCCAGCAGCCCGAGAGGCGATGAGCAGTTCTTC
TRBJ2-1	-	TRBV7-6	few	CASSLAEAEGGEQFF	TGTGCCAGCAGCTTAGCGGAAGCGGAGGGAGGTGAGCAGTTCTTC
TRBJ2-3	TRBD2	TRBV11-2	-	CASSTRTSGGRTDTQYF	TGTGCCAGCAGCACCCGGACTAGCGGGGGGCGCACAGATACGCAGTATTTT
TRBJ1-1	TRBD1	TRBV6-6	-	CASSYGQGAEAFF	TGTGCCAGCAGTTACGGACAGGGGGCTGAAGCTTTCTTT
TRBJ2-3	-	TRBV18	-	CASSPSTREQYF	TGTGCCAGCTCACCATCGACTAGGGAGCAGTATTTT
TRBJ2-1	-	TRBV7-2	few	CASSLTPAGYNEQFF	TGTGCCAGCAGCTTAACCCCCGCAGGTTACAATGAGCAGTTCTTC
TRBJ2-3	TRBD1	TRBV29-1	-	CSVVRGRDRGTDTQYF	TGCAGCGTTGTAAGGGGTCGGGACAGGGGCACAGATACGCAGTATTTT
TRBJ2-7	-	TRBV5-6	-	CASSFGTGKYEQYF	TGTGCCAGCAGCTTTGGAACAGGGAAATACGAGCAGTACTTC
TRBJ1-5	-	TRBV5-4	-	CASSLVRGYSNQPQHF	TGTGCCAGCAGCTTGGTCCGGGGTTATAGCAATCAGCCCCAGCATTTT
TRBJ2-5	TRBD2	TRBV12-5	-	CASGLGASSGGQETQYF	TGTGCTAGTGGTTTGGGGGCTAGTTCGGGAGGGCAAGAGACCCAGTACTTC
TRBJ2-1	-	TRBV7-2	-	CASSLEEGLAPFF	TGTGCCAGCAGCTTAGAGGAGGGGCTAGCACCGTTCTTC
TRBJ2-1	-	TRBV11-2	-	CASSLDQGSYNEQFF	TGTGCCAGCAGCTTAGATCAGGGCAGTTACAATGAGCAGTTCTTC
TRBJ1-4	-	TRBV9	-	CASSVGGYHATNEKLFF	TGTGCCAGCAGCGTAGGCGGATACCATGCAACTAATGAAAAACTGTTTTTT
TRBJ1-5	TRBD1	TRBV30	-	CAWSADLGTGVQPQHF	TGTGCCTGGAGTGCGGACCTCGGGACAGGGGTCCAGCCCCAGCATTTT
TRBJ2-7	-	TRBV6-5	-	CASIGRVKRYEQYF	TGTGCCAGCATCGGCAGGGTAAAGAGATACGAGCAGTACTTC
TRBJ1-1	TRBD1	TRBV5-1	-	CASRRDRMNTEAFF	TGCGCCAGCAGACGGGACAGGATGAACACTGAAGCTTTCTTT
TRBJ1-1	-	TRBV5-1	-	CASSLRTVNMNTEAFF	TGCGCCAGCAGCCTGCGGACAGTAAACATGAACACTGAAGCTTTCTTT
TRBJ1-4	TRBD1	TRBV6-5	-	CASSLYRGEKLFF	TGTGCCAGCAGTTTGTACAGGGGCGAAAAACTGTTTTTT
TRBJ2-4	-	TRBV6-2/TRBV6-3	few	CASSPLGPHEARSKNIQYF	TGTGCCAGCAGTCCCCTCGGTCCACACGAGGCGCGGTCCAAAAACATTCAGTACTTC
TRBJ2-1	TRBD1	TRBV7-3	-	CASSSQGAQLNEQFF	TGTGCCAGCAGCTCGCAGGGGGCGCAATTGAATGAGCAGTTCTTC
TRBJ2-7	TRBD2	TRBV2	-	CASSPVGGIEEQYF	TGTGCCAGCAGCCCCGTGGGGGGGATTGAGGAGCAGTACTTC
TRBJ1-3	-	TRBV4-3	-	CASSQDVGDSGNTIYF	TGCGCCAGCAGCCAAGACGTAGGGGATAGCGGAAACACCATATATTTT
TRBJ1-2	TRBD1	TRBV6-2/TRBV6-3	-	CASSPGTVYLYGYTF	TGTGCCAGCAGTCCCGGGACAGTTTACCTCTATGGCTACACCTTC
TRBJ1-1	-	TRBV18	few	CASSPPRGMNTEAFF	TGTGCCAGCTCACCACCGCGGGGGATGAACACTGAAGCTTTCTTT
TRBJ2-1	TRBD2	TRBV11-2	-	CASSLDGKFWAGSGGPKQFF	TGTGCCAGCAGCTTAGATGGTAAATTTTGGGCCGGTAGCGGGGGGCCCAAGCAGTTCTTC
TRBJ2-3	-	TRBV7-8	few	CASSLGQLTDTQYF	TGTGCCAGCAGCTTGGGGCAGCTCACAGATACGCAGTATTTT
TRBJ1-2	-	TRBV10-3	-	CAISAGEYYGYTF	TGTGCCATCAGCGCTGGGGAGTACTATGGCTACACCTTC
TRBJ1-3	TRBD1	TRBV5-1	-	CASSPTGQGNTIYF	TGCGCCAGCAGCCCGACAGGGCAAGGAAACACCATATATTTT
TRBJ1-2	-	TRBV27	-	CASSLSGQGYGYTF	TGTGCCAGCAGTTTATCGGGGCAGGGCTATGGCTACACCTTC
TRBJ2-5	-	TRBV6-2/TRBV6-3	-	CASSYSAGTWETQYF	TGTGCCAGCAGTTACTCTGCAGGGACTTGGGAGACCCAGTACTTC
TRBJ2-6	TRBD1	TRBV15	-	CATSRGQGKNWGWVGANVLTF	TGTGCCACCAGCAGGGGACAGGGTAAAAATTGGGGTTGGGTCGGGGCCAACGTCCTGACTTTC
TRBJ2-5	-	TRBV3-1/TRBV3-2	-	CASSQAAGTSQETQYF	TGTGCCAGCAGCCAAGCGGCAGGGACAAGCCAAGAGACCCAGTACTTC
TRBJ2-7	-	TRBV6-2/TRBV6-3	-	CASSFEGTGAYEQYF	TGTGCCAGCAGTTTCGAAGGGACGGGGGCCTACGAGCAGTACTTC
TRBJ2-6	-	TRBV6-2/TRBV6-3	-	CASSTVLTGGISSGANVLTF	TGTGCCAGCAGCACCGTCCTGACTGGAGGTATTAGCTCTGGGGCCAACGTCCTGACTTTC